Sequencing of this T cell receptor (beta chain) was carried out in a study of cytotoxic CD8 clonotypes in ibrutinib-treated CLL. Looking at the study overall: Partial responders about 24, complete 2; some 12 progressed and approximately 15 stayed in remission by median approximately 64 months. Investigators collected response samples after a median approximately eleven months of treatment, range 6 to 36.

General observations from the study: A rise in clonality was seen at ibrutinib response, and a fall back toward baseline was seen at progression. Age-matched healthy donor levels were exceeded by baseline clonality, which tracked circulating CD8+ T-cell counts.

This clone appeared once. Its antigen remains unknown. J gave up 5 bases and V 0 bases, and 8 bases lay outside the gene matches. Per the germline V gene, CDR1 is SGHVS and CDR2 is FQNEAQ. The CDR3 has 17 amino acids. Profiling relied on immunoSEQ multiplex PCR, and the TCRdb table lists in-frame clones only, not all of them. The data show about 200,000 clones, around 70% seen once. The chain links TRBV7-8 to TRBJ2-1; TRBD2 aligns across 9 bases. The sample here was PBMCs, taken after 24 months of ibrutinib treatment. The receptor was derived from a human donor with chronic lymphocytic leukemia. The CDR3 region has the DNA TGTGCCAGCAGCTTAGCTTTGGCGGGAGGGCCCGACAATGAGCAGTTCTTC. Protein sequence: CASSLALAGGPDNEQFF. The full variable domain, with the rest looked up from reference TRBV7-8 and TRBJ2-1, is GAGVSQSPRYKVAKRGQDVALRCDPISGHVSLFWYQQALGQGPEFLTYFQNEAQLDKSGLPSDRFFAERPEGSVSTLKIQRTQQEDSAVYLCASSLALAGGPDNEQFFGPGTRLTVL.